This T cell receptor beta chain was retrieved from a study of Ad26.COV2.S vaccination and SARS-CoV-2 variants. Treatment meaning: 19 received Ad26.COV2.S at low or high dose, single or two shots; about 5 received placebo; per-sample allocation not given. Day 63 after the first vaccine or placebo injection was the time point for sampling. Measured with immunoSEQ multiplex PCR; TCRdb has only the in-frame clones, and not every one. The sample has 350,000 to 550,000 clones, approximately 92% seen once. V dropped 6 bases and J dropped 6; count of bases not matched to a gene: 10. The CDR3 extends over 15 amino acids. Germline CDR1 reads ENHRY; CDR2 reads SYGVKD.

The sequencing used peripheral blood, collected in a trial of Ad26.COV2.S vaccine versus placebo. The chain couples TRBV10-3 to TRBJ2-3; 9 nucleotides line up with TRBD2. The receptor was isolated from a person aged 18-60 years who received the Ad26.COV2.S COVID-19 vaccine or a placebo. CDR3 in amino acids: CAIRREGRLRDTQYF. The CDR3 bases are TGTGCCATCAGGCGGGAGGGAAGGCTTCGCGATACGCAGTATTTT.